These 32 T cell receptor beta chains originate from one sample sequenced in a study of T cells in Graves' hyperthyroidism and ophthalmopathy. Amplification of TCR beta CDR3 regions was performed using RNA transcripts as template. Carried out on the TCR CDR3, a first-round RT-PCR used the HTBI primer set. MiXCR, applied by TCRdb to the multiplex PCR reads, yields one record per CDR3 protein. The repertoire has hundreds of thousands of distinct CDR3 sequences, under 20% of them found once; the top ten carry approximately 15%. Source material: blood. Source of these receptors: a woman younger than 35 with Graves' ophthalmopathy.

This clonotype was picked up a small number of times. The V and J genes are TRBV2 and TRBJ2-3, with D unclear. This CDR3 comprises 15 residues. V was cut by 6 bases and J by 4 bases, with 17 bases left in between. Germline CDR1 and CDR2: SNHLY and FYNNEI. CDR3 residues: CASSLSHPRADTQYF. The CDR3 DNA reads TGTGCCAGCAGCCTAAGCCACCCTCGAGCAGATACGCAGTATTTT.

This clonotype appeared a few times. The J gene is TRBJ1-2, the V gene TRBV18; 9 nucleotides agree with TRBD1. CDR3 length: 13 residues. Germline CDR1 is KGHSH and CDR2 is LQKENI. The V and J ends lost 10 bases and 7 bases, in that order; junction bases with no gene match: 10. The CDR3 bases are TGTGCCACCTCGGACAGGGGTACCTCTGGCTACACCTTC. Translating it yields CATSDRGTSGYTF.

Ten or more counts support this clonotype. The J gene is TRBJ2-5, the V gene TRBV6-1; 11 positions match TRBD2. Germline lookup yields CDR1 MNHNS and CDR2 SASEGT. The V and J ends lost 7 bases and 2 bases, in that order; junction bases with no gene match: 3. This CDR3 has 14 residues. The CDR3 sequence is CASTRLAGQETQYF. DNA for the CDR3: TGTGCCAGCACTCGACTAGCGGGGCAAGAGACCCAGTACTTC.

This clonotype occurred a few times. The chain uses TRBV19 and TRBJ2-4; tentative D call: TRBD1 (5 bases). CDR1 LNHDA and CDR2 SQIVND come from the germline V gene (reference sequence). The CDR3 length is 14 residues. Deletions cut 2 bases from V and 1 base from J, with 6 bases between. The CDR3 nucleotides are TGTGCCAGTAGTATACAGGGTGCCAAAAACATTCAGTACTTC. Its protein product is CASSIQGAKNIQYF.

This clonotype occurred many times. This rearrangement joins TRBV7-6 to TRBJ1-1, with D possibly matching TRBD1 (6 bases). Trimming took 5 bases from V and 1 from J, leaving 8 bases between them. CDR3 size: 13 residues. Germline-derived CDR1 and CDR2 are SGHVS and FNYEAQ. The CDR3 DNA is TGTGCCAGCAGCACGACAGGGAACACTGAAGCTTTCTTT. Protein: CASSTTGNTEAFF.

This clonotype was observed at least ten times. The chain's CDR3 is CASRPGQGVYGYTF. CDR3 in DNA: TGTGCCAGCAGGCCAGGACAGGGAGTCTATGGCTACACCTTC. The chain couples TRBV2 to TRBJ1-2, with 8 bases matching TRBD1. The CDR3 covers 14 residues. Germline-derived CDR1 and CDR2 are SNHLY and FYNNEI. The J segment lost 4 bases and the V segment lost 6 bases, leaving 7 bases of the junction unmatched.

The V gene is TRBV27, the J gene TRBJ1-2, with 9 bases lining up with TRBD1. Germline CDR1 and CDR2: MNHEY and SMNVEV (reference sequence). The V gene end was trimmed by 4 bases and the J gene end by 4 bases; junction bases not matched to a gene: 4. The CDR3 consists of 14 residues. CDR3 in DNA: TGTGCCAGCAGTTCACAGGGGGCGATCTATGGCTACACCTTC. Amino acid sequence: CASSSQGAIYGYTF.

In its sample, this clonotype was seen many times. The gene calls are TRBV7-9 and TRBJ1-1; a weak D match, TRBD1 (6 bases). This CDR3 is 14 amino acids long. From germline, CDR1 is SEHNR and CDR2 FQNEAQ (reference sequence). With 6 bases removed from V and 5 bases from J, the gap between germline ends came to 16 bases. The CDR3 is CASRSTGRETEAFF. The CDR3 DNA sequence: TGTGCCAGCAGATCCACAGGGAGAGAAACTGAAGCTTTCTTT. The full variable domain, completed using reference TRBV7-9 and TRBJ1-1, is DTGVSQNPRHKITKRGQNVTFRCDPISEHNRLYWYRQTLGQGPEFLTYFQNEAQLEKSRLLSDRFSAERPKGSFSTLEIQRTEQGDSAMYLCASRSTGRETEAFFGQGTRLTVV.

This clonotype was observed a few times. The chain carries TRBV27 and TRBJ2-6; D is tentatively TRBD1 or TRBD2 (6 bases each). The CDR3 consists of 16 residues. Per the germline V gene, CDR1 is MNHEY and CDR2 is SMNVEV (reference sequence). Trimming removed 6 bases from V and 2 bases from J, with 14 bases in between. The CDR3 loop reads CASRGGGMAGANVLTF. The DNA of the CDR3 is TGTGCCAGCAGAGGAGGGGGTATGGCTGGGGCCAACGTCCTGACTTTC.

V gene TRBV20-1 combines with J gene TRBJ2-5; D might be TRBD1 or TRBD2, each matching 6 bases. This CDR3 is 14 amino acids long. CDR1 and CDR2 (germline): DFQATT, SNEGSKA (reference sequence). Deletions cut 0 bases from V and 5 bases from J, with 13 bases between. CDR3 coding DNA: TGCAGTGCTAGAGAACAGGGTGCGGGGGAGACCCAGTACTTC. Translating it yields CSAREQGAGETQYF.

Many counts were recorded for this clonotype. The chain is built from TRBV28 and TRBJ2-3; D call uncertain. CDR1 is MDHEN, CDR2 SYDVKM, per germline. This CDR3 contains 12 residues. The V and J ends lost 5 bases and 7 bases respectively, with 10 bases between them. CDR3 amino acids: CASSQDGHTQYF. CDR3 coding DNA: TGTGCCAGCAGTCAGGATGGGCATACGCAGTATTTT.

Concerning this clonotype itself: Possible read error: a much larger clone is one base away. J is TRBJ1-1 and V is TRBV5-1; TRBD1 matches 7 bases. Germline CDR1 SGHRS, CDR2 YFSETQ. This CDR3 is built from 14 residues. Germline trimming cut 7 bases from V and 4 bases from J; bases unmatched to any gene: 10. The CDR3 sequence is CASRDRGLSTEAFF. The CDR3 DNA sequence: TGCGCCAGCCGGGACAGAGGCCTGAGCACTGAAGCTTTCTTT. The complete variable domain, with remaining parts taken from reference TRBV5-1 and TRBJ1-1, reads KAGVTQTPRYLIKTRGQQVTLSCSPISGHRSVSWYQQTPGQGLQFLFEYFSETQRNKGNFPGRFSGRQFSNSRSEMNVSTLELGDSALYLCASRDRGLSTEAFFGQGTRLTVV.

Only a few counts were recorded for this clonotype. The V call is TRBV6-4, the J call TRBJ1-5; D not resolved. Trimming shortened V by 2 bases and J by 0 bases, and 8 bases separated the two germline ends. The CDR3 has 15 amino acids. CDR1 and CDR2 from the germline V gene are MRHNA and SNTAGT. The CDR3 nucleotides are TGTGCCAGCAGTGACCCGCAGACTAGCAATCAGCCCCAGCATTTT. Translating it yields CASSDPQTSNQPQHF.

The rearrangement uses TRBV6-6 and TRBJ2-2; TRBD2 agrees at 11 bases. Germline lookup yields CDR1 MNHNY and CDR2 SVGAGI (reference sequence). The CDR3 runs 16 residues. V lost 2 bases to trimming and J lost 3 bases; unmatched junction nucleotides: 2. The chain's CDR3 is CASSYELAGDTGELFF. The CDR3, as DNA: TGTGCCAGCAGTTACGAACTAGCGGGAGACACCGGGGAGCTGTTTTTT.

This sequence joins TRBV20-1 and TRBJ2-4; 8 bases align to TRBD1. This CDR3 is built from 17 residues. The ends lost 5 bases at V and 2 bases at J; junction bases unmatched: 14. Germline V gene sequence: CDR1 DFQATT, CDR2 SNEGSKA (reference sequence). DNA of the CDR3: TGCAGTGCTTTGCGTTCGGCAGGGGGCAATCCCAAAAACATTCAGTACTTC. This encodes CSALRSAGGNPKNIQYF.

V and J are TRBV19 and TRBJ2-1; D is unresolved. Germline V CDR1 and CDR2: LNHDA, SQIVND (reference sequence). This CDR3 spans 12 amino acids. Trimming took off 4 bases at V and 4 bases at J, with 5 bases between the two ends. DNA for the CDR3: TGTGCCAGTAGTAACGGATACAATGAGCAGTTCTTC. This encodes CASSNGYNEQFF.

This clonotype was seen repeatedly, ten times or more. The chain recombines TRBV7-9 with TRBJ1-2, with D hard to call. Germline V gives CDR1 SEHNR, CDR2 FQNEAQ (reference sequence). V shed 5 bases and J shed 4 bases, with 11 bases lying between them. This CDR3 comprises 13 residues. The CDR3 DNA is TGTGCCAGCAGCCCTGGTAGAAGCTATGGCTACACCTTC. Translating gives CASSPGRSYGYTF.

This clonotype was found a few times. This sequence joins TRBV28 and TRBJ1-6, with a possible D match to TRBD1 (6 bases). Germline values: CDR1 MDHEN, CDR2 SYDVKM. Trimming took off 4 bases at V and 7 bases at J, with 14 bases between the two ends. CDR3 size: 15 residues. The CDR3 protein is CASSWGGLLNSPLHF. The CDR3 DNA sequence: TGTGCCAGCAGTTGGGGGGGGCTATTAAATTCACCCCTCCACTTT.

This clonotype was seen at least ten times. This CDR3 reads CASSVGSGTGKETQYF. The CDR3 DNA follows: TGTGCCAGCAGTGTCGGTTCCGGGACAGGGAAAGAGACCCAGTACTTC. The chain couples TRBV6-1 to TRBJ2-5; TRBD1 matches 9 bases. CDR3 length equals 16 residues. V gave up 4 bases and J gave up 3 bases; unmatched junction bases: 9. The V gene's germline CDR1 is MNHNS and CDR2 SASEGT.

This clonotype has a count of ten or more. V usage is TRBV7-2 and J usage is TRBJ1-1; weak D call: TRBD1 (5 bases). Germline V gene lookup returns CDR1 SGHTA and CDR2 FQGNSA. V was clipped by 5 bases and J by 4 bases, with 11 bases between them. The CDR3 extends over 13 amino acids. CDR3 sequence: CASSDQGPTEAFF. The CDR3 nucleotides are TGTGCCAGCAGCGATCAGGGTCCCACTGAAGCTTTCTTT.

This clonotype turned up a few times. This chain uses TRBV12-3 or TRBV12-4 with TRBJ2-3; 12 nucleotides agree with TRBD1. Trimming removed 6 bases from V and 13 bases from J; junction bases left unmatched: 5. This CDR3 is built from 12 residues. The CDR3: CASSRDRGQEYF. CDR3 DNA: TGTGCCAGCAGCCGGGACAGGGGGCAGGAGTATTTT.

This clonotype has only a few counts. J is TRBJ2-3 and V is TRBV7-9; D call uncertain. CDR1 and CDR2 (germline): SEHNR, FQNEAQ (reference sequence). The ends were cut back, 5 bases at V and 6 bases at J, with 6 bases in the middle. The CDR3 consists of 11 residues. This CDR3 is CASSPKDTQYF. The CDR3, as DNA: TGTGCCAGCAGCCCCAAGGATACGCAGTATTTT. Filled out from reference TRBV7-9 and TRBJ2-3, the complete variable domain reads DTGVSQNPRHKITKRGQNVTFRCDPISEHNRLYWYRQTLGQGPEFLTYFQNEAQLEKSRLLSDRFSAERPKGSFSTLEIQRTEQGDSAMYLCASSPKDTQYFGPGTRLTVL.

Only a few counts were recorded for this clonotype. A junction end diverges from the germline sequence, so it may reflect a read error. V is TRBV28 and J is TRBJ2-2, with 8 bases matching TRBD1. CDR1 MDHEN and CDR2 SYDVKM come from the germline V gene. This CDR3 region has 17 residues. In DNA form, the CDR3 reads TGTGCCAGCAGTTCACCCCCCACAGGGGGAAACACCGGGGGGCTGTTTTTT. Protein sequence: CASSSPPTGGNTGGLFF.

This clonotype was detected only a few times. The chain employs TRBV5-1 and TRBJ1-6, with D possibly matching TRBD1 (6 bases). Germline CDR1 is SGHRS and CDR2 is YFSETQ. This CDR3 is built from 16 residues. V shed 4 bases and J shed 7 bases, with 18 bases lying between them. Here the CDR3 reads CASSPGGSRGNSPLHF. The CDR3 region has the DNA TGCGCCAGCAGCCCGGGTGGGTCCAGGGGAAATTCACCCCTCCACTTT.

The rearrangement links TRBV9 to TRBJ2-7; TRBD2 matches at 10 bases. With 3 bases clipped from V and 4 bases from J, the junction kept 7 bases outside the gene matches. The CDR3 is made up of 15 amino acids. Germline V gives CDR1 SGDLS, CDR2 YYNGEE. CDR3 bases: TGTGCCAGCAGCGAGACCGGGACTAGCGCGTACGAGCAGTACTTC. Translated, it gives CASSETGTSAYEQYF.

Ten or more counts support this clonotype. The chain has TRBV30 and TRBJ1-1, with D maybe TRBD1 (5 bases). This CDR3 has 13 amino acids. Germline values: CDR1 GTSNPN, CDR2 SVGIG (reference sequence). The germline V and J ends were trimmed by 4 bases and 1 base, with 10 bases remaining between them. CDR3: CAWMSGGNTEAFF. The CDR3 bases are TGTGCCTGGATGTCGGGGGGGAACACTGAAGCTTTCTTT.

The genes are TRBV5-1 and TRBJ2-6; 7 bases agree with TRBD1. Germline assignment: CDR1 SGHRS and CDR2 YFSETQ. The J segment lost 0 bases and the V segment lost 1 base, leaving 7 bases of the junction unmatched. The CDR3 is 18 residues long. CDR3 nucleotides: TGCGCCAGCAGCTTGAACAGGGGCGCTTTCTCTGGGGCCAACGTCCTGACTTTC. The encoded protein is CASSLNRGAFSGANVLTF.

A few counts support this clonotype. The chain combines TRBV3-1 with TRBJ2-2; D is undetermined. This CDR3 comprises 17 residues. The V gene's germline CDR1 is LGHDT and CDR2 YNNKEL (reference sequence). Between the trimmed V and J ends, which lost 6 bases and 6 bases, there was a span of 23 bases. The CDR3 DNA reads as TGTGCCAGCAGTCAGTTTTCCTCGGTGGGAATCCCCGGGGAGCTGTTTTTT. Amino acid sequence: CASSQFSSVGIPGELFF.

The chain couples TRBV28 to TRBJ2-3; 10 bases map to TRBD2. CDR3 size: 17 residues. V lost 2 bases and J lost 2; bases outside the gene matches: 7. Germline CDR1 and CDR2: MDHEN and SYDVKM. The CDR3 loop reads CASSLTVAGGHTDTQYF. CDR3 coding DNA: TGTGCCAGCAGTTTAACGGTAGCGGGGGGACACACAGATACGCAGTATTTT.

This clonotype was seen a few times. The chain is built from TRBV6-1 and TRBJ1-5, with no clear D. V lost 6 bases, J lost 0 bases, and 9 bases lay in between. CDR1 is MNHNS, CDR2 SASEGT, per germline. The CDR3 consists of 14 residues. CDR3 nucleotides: TGTGCCAGCAGCCATCTGGATAGCAATCAGCCCCAGCATTTT. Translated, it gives CASSHLDSNQPQHF.

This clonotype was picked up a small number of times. The CDR3 nucleotides are TGTGCCACAGCGAGCGGAGGACGGAGTCAGCCCCAGCATTTT. Translated: CATASGGRSQPQHF. The chain combines TRBV10-3 with TRBJ1-5; D is unclear. The V end was cut by 10 bases, the J end by 6 bases, with 19 bases between. There are 14 residues in the CDR3. Germline V CDR1 and CDR2: ENHRY, SYGVKD.

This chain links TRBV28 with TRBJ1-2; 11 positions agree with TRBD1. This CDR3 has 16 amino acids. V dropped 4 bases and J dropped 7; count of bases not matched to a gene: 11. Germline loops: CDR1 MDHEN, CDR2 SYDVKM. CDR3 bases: TGTGCCAGCAGTTCCCTTCTTCGGACAGGGGGCCTTGGCTACACCTTC. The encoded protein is CASSSLLRTGGLGYTF.